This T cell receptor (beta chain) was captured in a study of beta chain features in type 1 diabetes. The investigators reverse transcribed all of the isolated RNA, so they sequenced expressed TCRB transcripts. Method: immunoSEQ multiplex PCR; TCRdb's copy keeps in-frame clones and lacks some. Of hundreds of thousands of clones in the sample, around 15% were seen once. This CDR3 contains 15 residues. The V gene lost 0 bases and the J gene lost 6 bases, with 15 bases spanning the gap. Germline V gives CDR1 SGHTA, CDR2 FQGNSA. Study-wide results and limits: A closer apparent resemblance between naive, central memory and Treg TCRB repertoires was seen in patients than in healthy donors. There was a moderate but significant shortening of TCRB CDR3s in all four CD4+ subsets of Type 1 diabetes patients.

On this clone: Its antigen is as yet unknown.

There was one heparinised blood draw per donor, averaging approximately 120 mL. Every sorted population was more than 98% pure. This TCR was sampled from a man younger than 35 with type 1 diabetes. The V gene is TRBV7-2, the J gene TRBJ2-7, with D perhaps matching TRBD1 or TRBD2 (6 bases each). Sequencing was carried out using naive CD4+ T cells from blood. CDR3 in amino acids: CASSLAGRGEGEQYF. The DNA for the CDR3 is TGTGCCAGCAGCTTAGCGGGAAGGGGGGAAGGCGAGCAGTACTTC.